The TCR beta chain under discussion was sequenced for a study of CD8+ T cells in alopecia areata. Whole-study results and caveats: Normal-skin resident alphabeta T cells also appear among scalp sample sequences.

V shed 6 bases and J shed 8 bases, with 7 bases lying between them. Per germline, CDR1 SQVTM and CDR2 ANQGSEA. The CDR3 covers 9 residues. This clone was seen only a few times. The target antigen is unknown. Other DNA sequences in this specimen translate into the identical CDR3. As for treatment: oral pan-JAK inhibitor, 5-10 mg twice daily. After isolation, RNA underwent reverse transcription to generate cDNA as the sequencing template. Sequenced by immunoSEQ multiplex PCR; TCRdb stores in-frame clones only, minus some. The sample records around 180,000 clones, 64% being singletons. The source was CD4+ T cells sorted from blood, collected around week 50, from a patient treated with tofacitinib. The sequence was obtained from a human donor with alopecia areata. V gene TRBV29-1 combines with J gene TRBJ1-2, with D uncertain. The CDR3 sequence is CSVSEGYTF. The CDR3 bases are TGCAGCGTGTCCGAGGGCTACACCTTC.